Following are 4 T cell receptor beta chains from one sample sequenced in a study of T cell repertoires in cytomegalovirus infection. For these TCRs, the target antigens are not known. TCRdb used MiXCR to reprocess the reads, holding one entry per CDR3 protein. The sample has about a million distinct CDR3 sequences; 31% are singletons. Sequences were derived from cultured CD8+ T cells from PBMCs, sampled from culture after CMV antigen stimulation. These TCRs come from a human donor in good health (CMV status not recorded). Some clones in this sample may be carry-over from other donors' samples.

The chain links TRBV27 to TRBJ1-2; weak D call: TRBD1 (6 bases). Germline-derived CDR1 and CDR2 are MNHEY and SMNVEV (reference sequence). This CDR3 has 15 residues. V dropped 8 bases and J dropped 4 bases, with 20 bases sitting between them. For the CDR3, the DNA is TGTGCCAGCGCCCCGGGGGGGGGCGCAAGCTATGGCTACACCTTC. Protein: CASAPGGGASYGYTF.

This clonotype was found a few times. V and J are TRBV6-1 and TRBJ2-1; D perhaps matches TRBD1 (5 bases). The V gene's germline CDR1 is MNHNS and CDR2 SASEGT. Trimming pared 4 bases from V and 2 bases from J, leaving 12 bases between. There are 15 residues in the CDR3. The CDR3 DNA is TGTGCCAGCAGTGTCCCTCCAGGGCCCTACAATGAGCAGTTCTTC. Translated: CASSVPPGPYNEQFF.

This clonotype has a handful of counts. The chain uses TRBV4-1 and TRBJ2-1, with 9 positions matching TRBD2. The junction had 9 bases not matched to a gene; V was cut back by 0 bases and J by 0 bases. Per the germline V gene, CDR1 is MGHRA and CDR2 is YSYEKL. The CDR3 is 19 residues long. The CDR3 spells CASSQDFLRGGSSYNEQFF. CDR3 nucleotide sequence: TGCGCCAGCAGCCAAGATTTTTTGCGGGGGGGCAGCTCCTACAATGAGCAGTTCTTC.

The chain joins TRBV20-1 to TRBJ2-3; D is unresolved. Germline CDR1 is DFQATT and CDR2 is SNEGSKA (reference sequence). The ends were cut back, 0 bases at V and 0 bases at J, with 10 bases in the middle. This CDR3 contains 15 residues. The CDR3 DNA reads TGCAGTGCTAGAGATCGGACGCTGAGCACAGATACGCAGTATTTT. Encoded protein: CSARDRTLSTDTQYF.